Listed here are 9 T cell receptor beta chains from one sample, sequenced in a study of shared clonotypes between healthy human individuals. Measured with immunoSEQ multiplex PCR; TCRdb has only the in-frame clones, and not every one. The sample lists millions of clones, roughly 94% occurring once. Sequences were obtained from naive CD4+ T cells sorted from blood. The subset here: CD45RA+ positively selected. The receptors shown here come from a man aged 18 to 30 in good health.

The table lists this clone with a few counts. The CDR3 protein is CSAKDGYTF. The CDR3 nucleotides are TGCAGTGCTAAGGATGGCTACACCTTC. The chain is built from TRBV20-1 and TRBJ1-2; D gene ambiguous. Germline V lookup: CDR1 DFQATT, CDR2 SNEGSKA (reference sequence). The CDR3 runs to 9 residues. Deletions cut 4 bases from V and 6 bases from J, with 3 bases between.

This chain links TRBV6-1 with TRBJ2-1; D perhaps matches TRBD1 (6 bases). The germline V gene has CDR1 MNHNS and CDR2 SASEGT. This CDR3 is built from 14 residues. V was pared by 6 bases and J by 5 bases, with 14 bases between. In DNA, the CDR3 is TGTGCCAGCAGCTATAGGACAGTTGACAATGAGCAGTTCTTC. Translation gives CASSYRTVDNEQFF.

The chain employs TRBV29-1 and TRBJ2-5; D not resolved. V gave up 4 bases and J gave up 5 bases, with 8 bases separating them. Germline CDR1 is SQVTM and CDR2 is ANQGSEA. The CDR3 is 11 residues long. CDR3 in DNA: TGCAGCGTTGTGAGATTCGAGACCCAGTACTTC. Protein product: CSVVRFETQYF.

The chain links TRBV20-1 to TRBJ1-2; the D gene is possibly TRBD1 (5 bases). Per germline, CDR1 DFQATT and CDR2 SNEGSKA (reference sequence). The CDR3 covers 11 residues. V was shortened by 6 bases and J by 8 bases, with 13 bases between the two germline ends. The CDR3 DNA follows: TGCAGTGCAGGGGACCTGGGGGGCTACACCTTC. Translating it yields CSAGDLGGYTF.

This sequence joins TRBV7-2 and TRBJ2-7; 9 bases line up with TRBD2. J was trimmed by 4 bases and V by 1 base; bases with no gene match: 8. There are 16 residues in the CDR3. Germline V lookup: CDR1 SGHTA, CDR2 FQGNSA. The chain's CDR3 is CASSLEFGAGGYEQYF. The DNA of the CDR3 is TGTGCCAGCAGCTTAGAGTTCGGAGCGGGAGGATACGAGCAGTACTTC.

The gene calls are TRBV28 and TRBJ1-1; D not certain. Germline V lookup: CDR1 MDHEN, CDR2 SYDVKM. This CDR3 is built from 11 residues. The CDR3 region is CGIGVNTEAFF. For the CDR3, the DNA is TGTGGTATTGGGGTGAACACTGAAGCTTTCTTT.

The V and J genes are TRBV2 and TRBJ2-5, with D possibly called TRBD1 or TRBD2 (5 bases each). CDR1 and CDR2 (germline): SNHLY, FYNNEI. CDR3 size: 12 residues. V was trimmed by 6 bases and J by 5 bases, leaving 10 bases between them. CDR3 in amino acids: CASRGEVETQYF. The CDR3 DNA sequence: TGTGCCAGCAGGGGGGAAGTGGAGACCCAGTACTTC.

This chain joins TRBV7-2 and TRBJ1-1; weak D call: TRBD1 (6 bases). CDR1 is SGHTA and CDR2 is FQGNSA in the germline V gene. The CDR3 has 13 residues. With 6 bases removed from V and 10 bases from J, the gap between germline ends came to 18 bases. CDR3 DNA: TGTGCCAGCAGTTCGCGAGGGGGACATTTAGCTTTCTTT. The encoded protein is CASSSRGGHLAFF.

The chain links TRBV14 to TRBJ2-5; TRBD2 aligns across 13 bases. From germline, CDR1 is SGHDN and CDR2 FVKESK. Trimming at V came to 3 bases and at J to 5 bases, leaving 6 bases not matched to a gene. The CDR3 has 16 amino acids. CDR3 sequence reads: CASSQPLTSGRETQYF. CDR3 coding DNA: TGTGCCAGCAGCCAGCCGCTGACTAGCGGGAGGGAGACCCAGTACTTC.